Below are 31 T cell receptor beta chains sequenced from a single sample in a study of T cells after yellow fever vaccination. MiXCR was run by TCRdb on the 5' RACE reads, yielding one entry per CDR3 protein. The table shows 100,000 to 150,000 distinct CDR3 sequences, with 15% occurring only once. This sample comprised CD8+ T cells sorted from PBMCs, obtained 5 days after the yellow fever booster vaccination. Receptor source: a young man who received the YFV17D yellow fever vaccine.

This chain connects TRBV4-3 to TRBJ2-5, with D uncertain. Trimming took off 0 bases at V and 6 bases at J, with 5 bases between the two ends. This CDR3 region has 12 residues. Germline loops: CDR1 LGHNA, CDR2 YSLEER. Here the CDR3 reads CASSQDGQTQYF. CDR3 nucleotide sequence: TGCGCCAGCAGCCAAGATGGGCAGACCCAGTACTTC.

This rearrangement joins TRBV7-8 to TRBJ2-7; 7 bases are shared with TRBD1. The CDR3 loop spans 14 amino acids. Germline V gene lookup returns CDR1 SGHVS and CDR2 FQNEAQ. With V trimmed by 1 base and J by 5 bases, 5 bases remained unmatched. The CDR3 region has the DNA TGTGCCAGCAGCTTAGAGGACAGGATCCACGAGCAGTACTTC. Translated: CASSLEDRIHEQYF. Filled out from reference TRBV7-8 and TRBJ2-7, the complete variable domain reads GAGVSQSPRYKVAKRGQDVALRCDPISGHVSLFWYQQALGQGPEFLTYFQNEAQLDKSGLPSDRFFAERPEGSVSTLKIQRTQQEDSAVYLCASSLEDRIHEQYFGPGTRLTVT.

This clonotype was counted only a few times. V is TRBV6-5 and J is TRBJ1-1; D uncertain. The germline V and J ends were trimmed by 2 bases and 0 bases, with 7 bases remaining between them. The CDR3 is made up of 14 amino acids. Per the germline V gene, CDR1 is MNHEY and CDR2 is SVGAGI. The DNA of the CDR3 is TGTGCCAGCAGTTACGCCGGCGTGAACACTGAAGCTTTCTTT. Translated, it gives CASSYAGVNTEAFF.

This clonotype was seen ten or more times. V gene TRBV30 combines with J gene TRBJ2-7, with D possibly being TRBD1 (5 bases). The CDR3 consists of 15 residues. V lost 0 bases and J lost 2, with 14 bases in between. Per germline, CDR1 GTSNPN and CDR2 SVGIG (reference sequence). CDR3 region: CAWSVIGEKPYEQYF. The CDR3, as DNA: TGTGCCTGGAGTGTCATAGGGGAAAAGCCCTACGAGCAGTACTTC. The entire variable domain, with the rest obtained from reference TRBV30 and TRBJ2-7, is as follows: SQTIHQWPATLVQPVGSPLSLECTVEGTSNPNLYWYRQAAGRGLQLLFYSVGIGQISSEVPQNLSASRPQDRQFILSSKKLLLSDSGFYLCAWSVIGEKPYEQYFGPGTRLTVT.

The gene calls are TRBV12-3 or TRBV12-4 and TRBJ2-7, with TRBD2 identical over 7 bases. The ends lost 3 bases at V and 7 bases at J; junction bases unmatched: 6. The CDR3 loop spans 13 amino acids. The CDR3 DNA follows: TGTGCCAGCAGTTTCGGACTAGTCGGTGAGCAGTACTTC. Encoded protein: CASSFGLVGEQYF.

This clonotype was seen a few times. The CDR3 here is CSARRTGGYYNEQFF. CDR3 DNA sequence: TGCAGTGCTAGAAGAACAGGGGGCTACTACAATGAGCAGTTCTTC. The chain couples TRBV20-1 to TRBJ2-1, with TRBD1 identical over 9 bases. Germline V gene sequence: CDR1 DFQATT, CDR2 SNEGSKA (reference sequence). With 2 bases clipped from V and 3 bases from J, the junction kept 5 bases outside the gene matches. The CDR3 spans 15 residues.

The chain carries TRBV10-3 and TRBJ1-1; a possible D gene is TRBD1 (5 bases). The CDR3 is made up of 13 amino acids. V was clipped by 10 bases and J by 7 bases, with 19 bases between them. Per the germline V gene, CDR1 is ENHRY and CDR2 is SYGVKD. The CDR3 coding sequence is TGTGCCACCGCAGACCCGGGGGGGAGTGAAGCTTTCTTT. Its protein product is CATADPGGSEAFF.

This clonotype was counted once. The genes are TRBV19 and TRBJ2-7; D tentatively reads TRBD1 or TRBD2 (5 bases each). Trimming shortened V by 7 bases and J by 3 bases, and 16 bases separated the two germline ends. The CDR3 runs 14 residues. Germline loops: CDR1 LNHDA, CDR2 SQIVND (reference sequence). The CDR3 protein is CASTLRLGVYEQYF. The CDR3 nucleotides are TGTGCCAGTACCCTGAGGTTGGGGGTCTACGAGCAGTACTTC.

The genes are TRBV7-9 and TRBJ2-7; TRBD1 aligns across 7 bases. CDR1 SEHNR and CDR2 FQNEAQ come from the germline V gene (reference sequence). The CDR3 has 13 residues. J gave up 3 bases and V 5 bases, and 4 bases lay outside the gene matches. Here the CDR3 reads CASSPRQGYEQYV. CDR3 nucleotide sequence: TGTGCCAGCAGCCCCCGACAGGGCTACGAGCAGTACGTC.

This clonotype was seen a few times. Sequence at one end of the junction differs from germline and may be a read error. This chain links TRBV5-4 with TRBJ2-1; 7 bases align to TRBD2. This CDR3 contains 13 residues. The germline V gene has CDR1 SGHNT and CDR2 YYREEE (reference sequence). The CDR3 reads CASMIAGDNEQFF. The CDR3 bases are TGTGCCAGCATGATAGCGGGCGACAATGAGCAGTTCTTT.

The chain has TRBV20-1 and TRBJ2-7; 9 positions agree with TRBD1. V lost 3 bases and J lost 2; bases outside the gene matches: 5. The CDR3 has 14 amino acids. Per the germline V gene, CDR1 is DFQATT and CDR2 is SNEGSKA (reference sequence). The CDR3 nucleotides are TGCAGTGCTAGGGGGGACAGGGAAGCCTACGAGCAGTACTTC. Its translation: CSARGDREAYEQYF.

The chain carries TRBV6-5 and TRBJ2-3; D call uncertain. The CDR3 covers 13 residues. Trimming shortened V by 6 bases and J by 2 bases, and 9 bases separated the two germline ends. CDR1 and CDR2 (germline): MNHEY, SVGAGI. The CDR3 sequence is CASSTKFTDTQYF. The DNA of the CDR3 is TGTGCCAGCAGCACGAAATTCACAGATACGCAGTATTTT.

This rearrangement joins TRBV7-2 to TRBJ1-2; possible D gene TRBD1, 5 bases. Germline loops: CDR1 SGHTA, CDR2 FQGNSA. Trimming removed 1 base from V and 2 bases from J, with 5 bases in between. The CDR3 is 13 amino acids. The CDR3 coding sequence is TGTGCCAGCAGCTTAGGGGACAACTATGGCTACACCTTC. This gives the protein CASSLGDNYGYTF. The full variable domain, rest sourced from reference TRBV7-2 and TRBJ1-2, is GAGVSQSPSNKVTEKGKDVELRCDPISGHTALYWYRQSLGQGLEFLIYFQGNSAPDKSGLPSDRFSAERTGGSVSTLTIQRTQQEDSAVYLCASSLGDNYGYTFGSGTRLTVV.

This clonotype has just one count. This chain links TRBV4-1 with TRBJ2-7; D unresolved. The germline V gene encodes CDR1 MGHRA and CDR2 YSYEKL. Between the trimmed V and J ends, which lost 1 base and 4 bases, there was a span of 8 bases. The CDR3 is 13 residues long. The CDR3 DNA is TGCGCCAGCAGCCAAGCAGACGAGTACGAGCAGTACTTC. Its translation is CASSQADEYEQYF.

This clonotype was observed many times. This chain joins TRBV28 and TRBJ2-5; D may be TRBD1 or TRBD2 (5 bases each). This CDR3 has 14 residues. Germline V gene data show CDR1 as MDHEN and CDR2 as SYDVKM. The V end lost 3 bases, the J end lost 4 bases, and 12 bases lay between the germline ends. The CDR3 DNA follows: TGTGCCAGCAGTTTGTTTGGGGCGGGAGAGACCCAGTACTTC. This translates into CASSLFGAGETQYF.

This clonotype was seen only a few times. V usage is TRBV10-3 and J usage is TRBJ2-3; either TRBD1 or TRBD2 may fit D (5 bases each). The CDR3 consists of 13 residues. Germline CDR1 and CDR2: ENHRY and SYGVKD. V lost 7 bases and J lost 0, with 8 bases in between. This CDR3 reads CAIMGVSTDTQYF. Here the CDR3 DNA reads TGTGCCATCATGGGGGTAAGCACAGATACGCAGTATTTT.

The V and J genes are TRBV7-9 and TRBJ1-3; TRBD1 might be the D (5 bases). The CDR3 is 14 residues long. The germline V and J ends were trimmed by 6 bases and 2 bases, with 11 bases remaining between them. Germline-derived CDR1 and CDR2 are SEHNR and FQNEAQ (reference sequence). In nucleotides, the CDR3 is TGTGCCAGCAGTCCTCAGGGAGCTGGAAACACCATATATTTT. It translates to CASSPQGAGNTIYF.

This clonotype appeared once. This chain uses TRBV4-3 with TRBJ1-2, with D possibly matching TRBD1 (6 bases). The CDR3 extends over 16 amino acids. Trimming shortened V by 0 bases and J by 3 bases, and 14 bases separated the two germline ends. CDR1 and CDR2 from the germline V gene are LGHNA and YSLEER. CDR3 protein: CASSQDLWGGDYGYTF. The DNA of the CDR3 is TGCGCCAGCAGCCAAGATCTTTGGGGGGGCGACTATGGCTACACCTTC.

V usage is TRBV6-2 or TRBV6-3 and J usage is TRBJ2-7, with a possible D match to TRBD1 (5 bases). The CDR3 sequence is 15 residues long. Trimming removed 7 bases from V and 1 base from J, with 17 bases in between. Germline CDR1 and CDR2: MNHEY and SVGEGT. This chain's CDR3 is CASTTIRELSYEQYF. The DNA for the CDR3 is TGTGCCAGCACCACGATCAGGGAATTATCCTACGAGCAGTACTTC.

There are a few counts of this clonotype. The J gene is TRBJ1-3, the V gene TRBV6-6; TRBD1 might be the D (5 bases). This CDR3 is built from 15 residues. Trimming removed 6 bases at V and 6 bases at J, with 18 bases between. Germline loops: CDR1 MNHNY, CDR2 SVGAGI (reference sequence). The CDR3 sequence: CASRIQARRSNTIYF. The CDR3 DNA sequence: TGTGCCAGCAGAATACAGGCGCGACGGTCAAACACCATATATTTT.

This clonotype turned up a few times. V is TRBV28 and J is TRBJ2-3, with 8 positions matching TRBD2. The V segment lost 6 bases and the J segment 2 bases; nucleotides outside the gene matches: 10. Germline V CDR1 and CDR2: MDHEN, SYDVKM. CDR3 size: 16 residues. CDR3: CASRTPAGDHTDTQYF. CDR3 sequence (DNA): TGTGCCAGCAGAACACCAGCGGGGGACCACACAGATACGCAGTATTTT. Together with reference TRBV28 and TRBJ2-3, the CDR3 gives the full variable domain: DVKVTQSSRYLVKRTGEKVFLECVQDMDHENMFWYRQDPGLGLRLIYFSYDVKMKEKGDIPEGYSVSREKKERFSLILESASTNQTSMYLCASRTPAGDHTDTQYFGPGTRLTVL.

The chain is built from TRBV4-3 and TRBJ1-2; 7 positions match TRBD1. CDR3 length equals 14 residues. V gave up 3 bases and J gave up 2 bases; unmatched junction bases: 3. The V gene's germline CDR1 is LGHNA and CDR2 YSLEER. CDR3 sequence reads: CASSQGQQNYGYTF. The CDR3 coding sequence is TGCGCCAGCAGCCAGGGACAGCAGAACTATGGCTACACCTTC.

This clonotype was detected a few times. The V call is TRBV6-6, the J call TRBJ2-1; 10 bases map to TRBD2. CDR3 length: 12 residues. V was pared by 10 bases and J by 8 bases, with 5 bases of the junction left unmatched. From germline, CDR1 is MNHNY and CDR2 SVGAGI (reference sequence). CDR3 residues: CAISSGGDEQFF. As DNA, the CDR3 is TGTGCCATCTCAAGCGGGGGGGATGAGCAGTTCTTC.

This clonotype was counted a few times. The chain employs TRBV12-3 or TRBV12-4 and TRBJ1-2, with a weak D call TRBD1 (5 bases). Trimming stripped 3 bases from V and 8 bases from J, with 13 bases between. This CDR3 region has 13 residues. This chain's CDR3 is CASSFGDAEGYTF. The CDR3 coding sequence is TGTGCCAGCAGTTTCGGGGACGCGGAAGGCTACACCTTC.

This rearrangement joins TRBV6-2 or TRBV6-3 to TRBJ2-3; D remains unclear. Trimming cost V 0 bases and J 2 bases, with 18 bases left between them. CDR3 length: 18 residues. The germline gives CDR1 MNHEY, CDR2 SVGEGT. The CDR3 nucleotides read TGTGCCAGCAGTTACTCCGTACAAGACCCGATAGTCACAGATACGCAGTATTTT. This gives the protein CASSYSVQDPIVTDTQYF.

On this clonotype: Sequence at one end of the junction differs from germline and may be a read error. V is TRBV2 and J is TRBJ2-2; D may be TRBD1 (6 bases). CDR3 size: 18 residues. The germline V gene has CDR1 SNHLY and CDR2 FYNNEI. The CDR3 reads CASSYPGASSPNTGELIF. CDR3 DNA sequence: TGTGCCAGCAGTTATCCAGGGGCGAGTTCCCCGAACACCGGGGAGCTGATTTTT.

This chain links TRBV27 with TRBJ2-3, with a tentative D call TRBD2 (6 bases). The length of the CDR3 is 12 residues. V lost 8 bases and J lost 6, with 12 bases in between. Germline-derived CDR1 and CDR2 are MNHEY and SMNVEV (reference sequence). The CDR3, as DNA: TGTGCCAGCGGAATCCGGGGGGATACGCAGTATTTT. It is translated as CASGIRGDTQYF.

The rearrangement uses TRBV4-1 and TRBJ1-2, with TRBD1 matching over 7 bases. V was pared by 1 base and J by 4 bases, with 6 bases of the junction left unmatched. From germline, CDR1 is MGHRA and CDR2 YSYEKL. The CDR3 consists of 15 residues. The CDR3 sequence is CASSQVPGTAYGYTF. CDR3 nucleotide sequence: TGCGCCAGCAGCCAAGTCCCGGGGACAGCCTATGGCTACACCTTC.

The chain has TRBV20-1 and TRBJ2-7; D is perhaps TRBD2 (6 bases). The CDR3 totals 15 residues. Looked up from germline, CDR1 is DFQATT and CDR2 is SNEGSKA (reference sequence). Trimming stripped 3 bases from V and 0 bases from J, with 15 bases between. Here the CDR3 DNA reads TGCAGTGCTAGGTCCGGGAGAGGCCGCTCCTACGAGCAGTACTTC. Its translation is CSARSGRGRSYEQYF.

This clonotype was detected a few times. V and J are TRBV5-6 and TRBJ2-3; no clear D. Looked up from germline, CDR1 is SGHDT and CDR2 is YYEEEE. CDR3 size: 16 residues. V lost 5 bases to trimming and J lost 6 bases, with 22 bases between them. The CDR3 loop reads CASSSNTGSLWDTQYF. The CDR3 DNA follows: TGTGCCAGCAGTTCAAATACGGGCTCACTATGGGATACGCAGTATTTT.

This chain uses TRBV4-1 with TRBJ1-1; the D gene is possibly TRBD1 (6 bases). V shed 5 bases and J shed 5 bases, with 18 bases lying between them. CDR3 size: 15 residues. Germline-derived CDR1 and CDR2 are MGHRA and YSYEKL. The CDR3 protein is CASSYDRTLWTEAFF. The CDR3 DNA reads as TGCGCCAGCAGCTATGACAGGACTCTGTGGACTGAAGCTTTCTTT.